This T cell receptor beta chain was recovered during a study of T cell changes during pregnancy in multiple sclerosis. Clones were read by immunoSEQ multiplex PCR, and TCRdb kept only the in-frame ones, dropping some. The data contain roughly 46,000 clones, roughly 95% of them singletons. The CDR3 is 15 residues long. Germline loops: CDR1 SGDLS, CDR2 YYNGEE. J gave up 3 bases and V 3 bases, and 9 bases lay outside the gene matches. The TCR comes from a female donor with multiple sclerosis, enrolled in a pregnancy study. The sample was CD8+ T cells from peripheral blood mononuclear cells, taken after pregnancy. This sequence joins TRBV9 and TRBJ2-7, with TRBD1 matching 7 bases. In DNA form, the CDR3 reads TGTGCCAGCAGCGCCTACGGGACAGCCTACTACGAGCAGTACTTC. Protein sequence: CASSAYGTAYYEQYF.